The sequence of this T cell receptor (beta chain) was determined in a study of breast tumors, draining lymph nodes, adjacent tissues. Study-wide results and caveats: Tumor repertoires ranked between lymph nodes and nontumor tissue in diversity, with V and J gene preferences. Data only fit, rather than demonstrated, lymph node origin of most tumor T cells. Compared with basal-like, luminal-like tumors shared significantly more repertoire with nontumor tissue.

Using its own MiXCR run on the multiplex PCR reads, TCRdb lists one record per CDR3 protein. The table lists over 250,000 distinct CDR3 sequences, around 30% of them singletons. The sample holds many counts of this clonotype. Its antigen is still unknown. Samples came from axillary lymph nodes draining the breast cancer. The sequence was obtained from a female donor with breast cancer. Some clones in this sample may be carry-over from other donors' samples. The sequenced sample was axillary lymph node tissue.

The CDR3 is CAWSPPHGRETQYF. CDR3 sequence (DNA): TGTGCCTGGAGTCCCCCCCACGGCAGGGAGACCCAGTACTTC. V usage is TRBV30 and J usage is TRBJ2-5; no clear D gene. Deletions cut 2 bases from V and 5 bases from J, with 15 bases between. CDR1 is GTSNPN and CDR2 is SVGIG in the germline V gene (reference sequence). This CDR3 comprises 14 residues.